Below are 22 T cell receptor beta chains sequenced from a single sample in a study of cytomegalovirus exposure and HLA in healthy donors. Data came from immunoSEQ multiplex PCR; TCRdb stores just in-frame clones and leaves some out. This sample yields 150,000 to 200,000 clones, of which roughly 86% are seen a single time; 7.2% belongs to the top ten. Material: PBMCs. These receptors were collected from a man younger than 45 in good health and CMV-seropositive.

This chain links TRBV2 with TRBJ2-1; no reliable D call. The CDR3 totals 12 residues. The V gene lost 7 bases and the J gene lost 8 bases, with 12 bases spanning the gap. Germline CDR1 SNHLY, CDR2 FYNNEI. The DNA of the CDR3 is TGTGCCAGCACTGGGCGACACCATGAGCAGTTCTTC. Translation: CASTGRHHEQFF.

The J gene is TRBJ2-3, the V gene TRBV6-5, with D possibly matching TRBD2 (5 bases). The length of the CDR3 is 13 residues. The ends were cut back, 5 bases at V and 0 bases at J, with 6 bases in the middle. The germline V gene encodes CDR1 MNHEY and CDR2 SVGAGI. The CDR3 is CASSSGSTDTQYF. CDR3 nucleotide sequence: TGTGCCAGCAGTAGCGGTAGCACAGATACGCAGTATTTT.

CDR3 sequence (DNA): TGTGCCAGCAGTGAAGGACTCGGCTCCTACAATGAGCAGTTCTTC. It encodes CASSEGLGSYNEQFF. V is TRBV6-4 and J is TRBJ2-1; tentatively, D is TRBD2 (5 bases). V was trimmed by 3 bases and J by 0 bases, leaving 9 bases between them. Germline CDR1 and CDR2: MRHNA and SNTAGT. The CDR3 spans 15 residues.

The chain carries TRBV11-3 and TRBJ2-3, with 9 bases identical to TRBD2. The CDR3 covers 16 residues. V lost 5 bases, J lost 3 bases, and 9 bases stayed unmatched. The germline gives CDR1 SGHNT, CDR2 YENEEA. CDR3 bases: TGTGCCAGCAGCGAGCACCGAGCGGGGGGAACAGATACGCAGTATTTT. It yields the protein CASSEHRAGGTDTQYF.

The chain has TRBV2 and TRBJ2-3; D uncertain. V gave up 7 bases and J gave up 0 bases, with 11 bases separating them. Germline V gene lookup returns CDR1 SNHLY and CDR2 FYNNEI. CDR3 size: 14 residues. The DNA for the CDR3 is TGTGCCAGCAAAGTATTCGGAAGCACAGATACGCAGTATTTT. This encodes CASKVFGSTDTQYF.

The chain couples TRBV9 to TRBJ2-2; D ambiguous. The V and J ends lost 2 bases and 7 bases respectively, with 6 bases between them. From germline, CDR1 is SGDLS and CDR2 YYNGEE. This CDR3 has 12 amino acids. CDR3 sequence reads: CASSVSRGELFF. The CDR3 DNA follows: TGTGCCAGCAGCGTTTCTCGCGGGGAGCTGTTTTTT.

The gene calls are TRBV27 and TRBJ2-5; 8 bases fit TRBD2. This CDR3 contains 15 residues. Looked up from germline, CDR1 is MNHEY and CDR2 is SMNVEV (reference sequence). J gave up 1 base and V 6 bases, and 7 bases lay outside the gene matches. CDR3 sequence: CASSTLSGIQETQYF. In DNA, the CDR3 is TGTGCCAGCAGCACTCTTAGCGGGATCCAAGAGACCCAGTACTTC.

The rearrangement links TRBV5-1 to TRBJ2-7; the D gene could be TRBD1 or TRBD2 (5 bases each). CDR1 is SGHRS, CDR2 YFSETQ, per germline. The CDR3 sequence is 14 residues long. Trimming took 4 bases from V and 6 from J, leaving 17 bases between them. DNA of the CDR3: TGCGCCAGCAGCCCGAACGGGGCAGCCCTCGAGCAGTACTTC. It encodes CASSPNGAALEQYF.

The chain uses TRBV9 and TRBJ1-2, with D hard to call. The CDR3 length is 14 residues. Between the trimmed V and J ends, which lost 0 bases and 7 bases, there was a span of 13 bases. CDR1 is SGDLS, CDR2 YYNGEE, per germline. CDR3 nucleotides: TGTGCCAGCAGCGTAGCTCTTAGGGATAGTGGCTACACCTTC. Residues: CASSVALRDSGYTF.

Of note for this clone: The same CDR3 also results from other DNA sequences found in this sample. The chain is built from TRBV6-1 and TRBJ2-7, with unresolved D. Trimming shortened V by 2 bases and J by 4 bases, and 6 bases separated the two germline ends. The CDR3 covers 12 residues. Germline CDR1 and CDR2: MNHNS and SASEGT. The CDR3 DNA reads TGTGCCAGCAGTGAAACGGTTTACGAGCAGTACTTC. It encodes CASSETVYEQYF.

The J gene is TRBJ2-1, the V gene TRBV6-5; 11 bases are a match to TRBD1. The germline V gene has CDR1 MNHEY and CDR2 SVGAGI. This CDR3 has 13 amino acids. The CDR3 nucleotides are TGTGCTACAGGACAGGGGGCTATGAATGAGCAGTTCTTC. Residues: CATGQGAMNEQFF.

The V call is TRBV7-2, the J call TRBJ1-2; tentatively, D is TRBD1 (5 bases). From germline, CDR1 is SGHTA and CDR2 FQGNSA. This CDR3 spans 17 amino acids. With 5 bases removed from V and 1 base from J, the gap between germline ends came to 20 bases. The CDR3 DNA reads TGTGCCAGCAGCCCCAGACAGACTGATTTCCTTAACTATGGCTACACCTTC. This sequence encodes CASSPRQTDFLNYGYTF. Looking up the rest from reference TRBV7-2 and TRBJ1-2 gives the full variable domain: GAGVSQSPSNKVTEKGKDVELRCDPISGHTALYWYRQSLGQGLEFLIYFQGNSAPDKSGLPSDRFSAERTGGSVSTLTIQRTQQEDSAVYLCASSPRQTDFLNYGYTFGSGTRLTVV.

The chain employs TRBV2 and TRBJ2-5; D not resolved. The last part of the DNA fits TRBJ2-7 better; the J call may be wrong. CDR3 length: 13 amino acids. Germline CDR1 and CDR2: SNHLY and FYNNEI. CDR3 protein: CASRTGLADEQYF. The CDR3 DNA reads as TGTGCCAGCAGGACGGGCTTAGCTGACGAGCAGTACTTC.

The chain has TRBV11-2 and TRBJ2-3; D tentatively fits TRBD1 or TRBD2 (5 bases each). V was cut by 2 bases and J by 0 bases, with 9 bases left in between. This CDR3 has 15 residues. Germline-derived CDR1 and CDR2 are SGHAT and FQNNGV. CDR3 nucleotide sequence: TGTGCCAGCAGCTTACCGGGACCGAGCACAGATACGCAGTATTTT. Protein product: CASSLPGPSTDTQYF.

V and J are TRBV5-1 and TRBJ2-7; 10 positions agree with TRBD1. The CDR3 has 15 amino acids. The J segment lost 2 bases and the V segment lost 5 bases, leaving 7 bases of the junction unmatched. From germline, CDR1 is SGHRS and CDR2 YFSETQ. The CDR3 reads CASSPRTGGTYEQYF. The CDR3 coding sequence is TGCGCCAGCAGTCCCCGGACAGGGGGAACCTACGAGCAGTACTTC.

This chain links TRBV4-3 with TRBJ1-1; D is ambiguous. CDR1 and CDR2 from the germline V gene are LGHNA and YSLEER. V lost 2 bases and J 10 bases, leaving 14 bases between the germline ends. There are 13 residues in the CDR3. The CDR3 protein is CASSQSRGLAAFF. The CDR3 DNA is TGCGCCAGCAGCCAATCAAGAGGGCTAGCAGCTTTCTTT.

V gene TRBV6-1 combines with J gene TRBJ2-7; no firm D call. The CDR3 is 15 amino acids. V gave up 0 bases and J gave up 5 bases, with 14 bases separating them. Germline V gene data show CDR1 as MNHNS and CDR2 as SASEGT. CDR3 in amino acids: CASSEADTILNEQYF. For the CDR3, the DNA is TGTGCCAGCAGTGAAGCAGACACGATCCTCAACGAGCAGTACTTC.

The chain employs TRBV7-2 and TRBJ1-5; 8 bases are a match to TRBD1. V gave up 5 bases and J gave up 5 bases; unmatched junction bases: 8. The CDR3 consists of 15 residues. Germline V gene sequence: CDR1 SGHTA, CDR2 FQGNSA. The DNA for the CDR3 is TGTGCCAGCAGCCTGGCAGGGGGCAGGTATCAGCCCCAGCATTTT. It yields the protein CASSLAGGRYQPQHF.

This clone appeared a few times. The chain combines TRBV18 with TRBJ2-7; 10 bases are a match to TRBD2. J lost 5 bases, V lost 2 bases, and 15 bases had no gene match. CDR3 length: 18 residues. CDR1 and CDR2 (germline): KGHSH, LQKENI. This CDR3 is CASSPRVFQREGRHEQYF. CDR3 sequence (DNA): TGTGCCAGCTCACCAAGGGTGTTCCAGCGGGAGGGAAGGCACGAGCAGTACTTC.

This chain connects TRBV2 to TRBJ2-2; weak D call: TRBD1 (6 bases). Germline V lookup: CDR1 SNHLY, CDR2 FYNNEI. There are 15 residues in the CDR3. V lost 5 bases, J lost 2 bases, and 12 bases lay in between. DNA of the CDR3: TGTGCCAGCAGTCTCGACAGGACAAACACCGGGGAGCTGTTTTTT. It yields the protein CASSLDRTNTGELFF.

The chain joins TRBV7-9 to TRBJ2-7, with TRBD2 matching 10 bases. The CDR3 runs to 17 residues. CDR1 is SEHNR and CDR2 is FQNEAQ in the germline V gene (reference sequence). V shed 3 bases, J shed 5 bases, and the junction held 13 bases outside the gene matches. The DNA of the CDR3 is TGTGCCAGCAGCTTGGGGAGGGTCGGGCTAGCGGGGGACGAGCAGTACTTC. This codes for CASSLGRVGLAGDEQYF. Combining the CDR3 with reference TRBV7-9 and TRBJ2-7 gives the whole variable domain DTGVSQNPRHKITKRGQNVTFRCDPISEHNRLYWYRQTLGQGPEFLTYFQNEAQLEKSRLLSDRFSAERPKGSFSTLEIQRTEQGDSAMYLCASSLGRVGLAGDEQYFGPGTRLTVT.

This chain uses TRBV2 with TRBJ2-1, with TRBD2 identical over 8 bases. CDR3 length: 14 residues. After removal of 10 bases from V and 9 bases from J, the junction contained 14 bases not matched to a gene. Germline-derived CDR1 and CDR2 are SNHLY and FYNNEI. The CDR3 region is CAMASGGGLVEQFF. CDR3 sequence (DNA): TGTGCCATGGCCAGCGGGGGTGGGTTAGTTGAGCAGTTCTTC.